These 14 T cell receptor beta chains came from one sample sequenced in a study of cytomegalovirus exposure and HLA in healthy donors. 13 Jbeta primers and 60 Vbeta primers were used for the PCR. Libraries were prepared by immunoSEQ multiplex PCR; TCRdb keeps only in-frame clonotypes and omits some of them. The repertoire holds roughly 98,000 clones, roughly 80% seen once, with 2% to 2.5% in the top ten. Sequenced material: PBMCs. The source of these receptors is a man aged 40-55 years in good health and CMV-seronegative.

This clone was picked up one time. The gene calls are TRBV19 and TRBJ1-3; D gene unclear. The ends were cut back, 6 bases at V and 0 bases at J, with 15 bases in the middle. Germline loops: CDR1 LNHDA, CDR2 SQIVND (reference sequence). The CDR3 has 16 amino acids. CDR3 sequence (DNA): TGTGCCAGTAGAAACGGCAGAGGCTACTCTGGAAACACCATATATTTT. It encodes CASRNGRGYSGNTIYF.

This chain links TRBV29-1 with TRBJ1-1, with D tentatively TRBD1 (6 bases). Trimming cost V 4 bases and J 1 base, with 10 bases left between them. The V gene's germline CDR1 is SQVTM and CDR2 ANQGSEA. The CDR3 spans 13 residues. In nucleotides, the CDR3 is TGCAGCGTTGGGAGAGGGGGGAACACTGAAGCTTTCTTT. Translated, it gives CSVGRGGNTEAFF.

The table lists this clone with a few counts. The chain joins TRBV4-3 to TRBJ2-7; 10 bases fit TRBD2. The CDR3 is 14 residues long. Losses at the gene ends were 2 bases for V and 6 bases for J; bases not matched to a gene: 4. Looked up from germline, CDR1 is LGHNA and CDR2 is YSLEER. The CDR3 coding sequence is TGCGCCAGCAGCCAATTAGCGGGAGGTACCGAGCAGTACTTC. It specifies CASSQLAGGTEQYF.

The CDR3 reads CASSGDGTANQPQHF. CDR3 bases: TGTGCCAGCAGCGGTGATGGGACAGCCAATCAGCCCCAGCATTTT. V and J are TRBV9 and TRBJ1-5, with TRBD1 identical over 7 bases. This CDR3 comprises 15 residues. V was clipped by 3 bases and J by 3 bases; unmatched bases: 6. Germline CDR1 and CDR2: SGDLS and YYNGEE.

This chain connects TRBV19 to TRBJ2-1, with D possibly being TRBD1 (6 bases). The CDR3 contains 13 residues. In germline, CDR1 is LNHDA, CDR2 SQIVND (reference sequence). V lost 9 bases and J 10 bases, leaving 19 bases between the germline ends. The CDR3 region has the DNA TGTGCCAGCGGACAGCACTCCAATGGGGAGCAGTTCTTC. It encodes CASGQHSNGEQFF.

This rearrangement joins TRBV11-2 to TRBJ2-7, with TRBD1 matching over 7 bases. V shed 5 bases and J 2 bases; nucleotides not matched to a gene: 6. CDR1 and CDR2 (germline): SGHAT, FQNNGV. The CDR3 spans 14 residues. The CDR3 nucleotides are TGTGCCAGCAGCGCCCGACAGGGTCCCTACGAGCAGTACTTC. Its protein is CASSARQGPYEQYF.

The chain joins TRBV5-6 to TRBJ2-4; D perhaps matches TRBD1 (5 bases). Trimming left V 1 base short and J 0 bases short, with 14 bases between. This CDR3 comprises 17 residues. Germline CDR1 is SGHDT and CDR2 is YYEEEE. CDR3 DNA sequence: TGTGCCAGCAGCTTGAAGACAGCTGTTATAGCCAAAAACATTCAGTACTTC. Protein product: CASSLKTAVIAKNIQYF.

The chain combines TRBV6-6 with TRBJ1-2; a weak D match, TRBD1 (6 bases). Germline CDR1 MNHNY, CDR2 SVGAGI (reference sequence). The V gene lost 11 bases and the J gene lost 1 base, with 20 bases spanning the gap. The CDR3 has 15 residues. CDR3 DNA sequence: TGTGCCGTCACCCGGACAGATAGCTTTAACTATGGCTACACCTTC. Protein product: CAVTRTDSFNYGYTF.

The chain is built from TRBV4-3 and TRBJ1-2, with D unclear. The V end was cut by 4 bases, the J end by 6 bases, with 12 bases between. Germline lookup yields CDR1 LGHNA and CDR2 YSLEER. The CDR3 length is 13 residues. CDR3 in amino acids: CASSPFAADGYTF. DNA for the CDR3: TGCGCCAGCAGCCCATTTGCGGCAGATGGCTACACCTTC.

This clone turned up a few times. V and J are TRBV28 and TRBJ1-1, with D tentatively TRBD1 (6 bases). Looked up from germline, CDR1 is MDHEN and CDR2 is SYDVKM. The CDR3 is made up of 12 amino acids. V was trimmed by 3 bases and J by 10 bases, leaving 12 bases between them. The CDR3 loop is CASSFGGRAAFF. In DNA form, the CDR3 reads TGTGCCAGCAGTTTCGGGGGGCGCGCAGCTTTCTTT.

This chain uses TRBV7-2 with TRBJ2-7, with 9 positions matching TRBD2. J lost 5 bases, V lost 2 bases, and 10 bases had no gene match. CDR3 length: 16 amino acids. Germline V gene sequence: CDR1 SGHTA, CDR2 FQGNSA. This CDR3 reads CASSLTAGGPGDEQYF. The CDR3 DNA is TGTGCCAGCAGCTTAACAGCGGGGGGCCCTGGGGACGAGCAGTACTTC.

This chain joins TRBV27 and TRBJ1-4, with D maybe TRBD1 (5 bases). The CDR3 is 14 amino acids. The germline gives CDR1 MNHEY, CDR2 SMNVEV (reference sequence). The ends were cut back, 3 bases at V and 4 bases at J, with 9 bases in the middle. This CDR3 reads CASSFRGGNEKLFF. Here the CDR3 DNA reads TGTGCCAGCAGTTTTCGGGGGGGTAATGAAAAACTGTTTTTT.

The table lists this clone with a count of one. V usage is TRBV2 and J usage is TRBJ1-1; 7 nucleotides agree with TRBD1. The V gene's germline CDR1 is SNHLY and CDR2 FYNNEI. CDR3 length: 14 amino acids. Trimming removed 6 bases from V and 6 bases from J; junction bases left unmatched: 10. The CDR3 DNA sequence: TGTGCCAGCAGGTTGACAGGGAGGTCGCCTGAAGCTTTCTTT. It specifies CASRLTGRSPEAFF.

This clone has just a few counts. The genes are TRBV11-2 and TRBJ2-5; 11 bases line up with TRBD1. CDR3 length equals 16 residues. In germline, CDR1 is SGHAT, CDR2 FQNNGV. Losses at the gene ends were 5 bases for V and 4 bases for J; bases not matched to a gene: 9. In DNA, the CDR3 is TGTGCCAGCAGCCCAAGGGACAGGGGGAACCTAGAGACCCAGTACTTC. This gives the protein CASSPRDRGNLETQYF.